These 6 T cell receptor beta chains share one sample of origin, sequenced in a study of T-cell reconstitution after alpha-beta-depleted transplantation in children (dated by TCRdb to the mid-2010s). Sample treatment or condition, as interpreted from the label and publication: allogeneic hematopoietic cell transplantation with graft depleted of TCRalphabeta T cells and CD19 B cells. Libraries were made using PCR. The sequencer listed for this sample is Illumina HiSeq 2500. TCR libraries were prepared with molecular barcoding, using unique molecular identifiers to normalize TCRbeta repertoire quantification. Clones were called with MiXCR by TCRdb after fastp trimmed the public reads at Q25, and only in-frame beta chains were retained. Entries that share a CDR3 protein sequence are merged under the most common genes and DNA. Here the sample has about 540,000 distinct CDR3 sequences; roughly a quarter occur a single time. The ten most abundant clones make up around 36% of the sample.

The sequenced sample was PBMCs, obtained before TCRalphabeta/CD19-depleted stem cell transplant. The source is a boy in the first two years of life with Wiskott-Aldrich syndrome, due to receive a stem cell transplant.

This clonotype has ten or more counts. This sequence joins TRBV5-1 and TRBJ2-1; 10 nucleotides align to TRBD1. V was pared by 0 bases and J by 4 bases, with 4 bases of the junction left unmatched. Germline V gives CDR1 SGHRS, CDR2 YFSETQ. The CDR3 spans 16 residues. For the CDR3, the DNA is TGCGCCAGCAGCTTGGTTGACAGGGGGCTATACAATGAGCAGTTCTTC. Residues: CASSLVDRGLYNEQFF.

The CDR3 spells CSARRGRVIFNEQFF. CDR3 nucleotides: TGCAGTGCTAGACGCGGGAGGGTGATTTTCAATGAGCAGTTCTTC. This chain joins TRBV20-1 and TRBJ2-1, with TRBD2 matching over 9 bases. Trimming at V came to 2 bases and at J to 6 bases, leaving 8 bases not matched to a gene. From germline, CDR1 is DFQATT and CDR2 SNEGSKA (reference sequence). The CDR3 covers 15 residues.

This clonotype was seen a handful of times. The rearrangement joins TRBV15 to TRBJ2-2, with D possibly being TRBD1 (5 bases). V gave up 0 bases and J gave up 5 bases, with 16 bases separating them. The CDR3 consists of 17 residues. Per germline, CDR1 LNHNV and CDR2 YYDKDF (reference sequence). Here the CDR3 DNA reads TGTGCCACCAGCAGAGATCCCCGGACAATGGGAACCGGGGAGCTGTTTTTT. Its translation: CATSRDPRTMGTGELFF.

This clonotype came up a few times. The CDR3 coding sequence is TGTGCCAGCAGCCGACGCCCTTTTCCTAGCACAGATACGCAGTATTTT. It specifies CASSRRPFPSTDTQYF. The chain carries TRBV12-3 or TRBV12-4 and TRBJ2-3; D uncertain. V shed 6 bases and J shed 0 bases, with 16 bases lying between them. The CDR3 runs 16 residues.

At least ten counts were recorded for this clonotype. This CDR3 reads CASSRTSNEQFF. CDR3 DNA: TGTGCCAGCAGTAGGACTAGCAATGAGCAGTTCTTC. The chain is built from TRBV12-3 or TRBV12-4 and TRBJ2-1; 7 bases match TRBD2. The CDR3 loop spans 12 amino acids. The trim removed 5 bases at V and 6 bases at J, leaving 1 base unmatched.

CDR3 sequence reads: CASSLEGTSGTTGTDTQYF. The CDR3, as DNA: TGCGCCAGCAGCTTGGAAGGGACTAGCGGAACGACGGGGACAGATACGCAGTATTTT. This rearrangement joins TRBV5-1 to TRBJ2-3; 11 bases line up with TRBD2. CDR3 length: 19 amino acids. J gave up 3 bases and V 0 bases, and 12 bases lay outside the gene matches. Germline V gene data show CDR1 as SGHRS and CDR2 as YFSETQ.